A selection of T cell receptor beta chains follows, all from one sample in a study of T cells in localized non-small cell lung cancer. The method was immunoSEQ multiplex PCR; TCRdb's version includes in-frame clones alone and lacks a portion of them. The sample contains roughly 3,000 clones, about 27% of which appear only once. The material sequenced was normal lung tissue next to the tumor, taken before any cancer treatment. The receptors shown here come from a woman aged 35 to 70 with stage I lung adenocarcinoma. CDR3s include the opening cysteine and the closing phenylalanine or tryptophan. A D gene is named only where the DNA matches it firmly. Clone size, where shown, is once, few, many, or a class for clones that have expanded.

. | TRBJ2-7 | TRBV6-8 | . | TGTGCCAGCAGCTCCGGGGGAATGCCCTACGAGCAGTACTTC | CASSSGGMPYEQYF
TRBD1 | TRBJ1-2 | TRBV6-1 | . | TGTGCCAGCAGTGAAGGGACAGGGGGCTACTATGGCTACACCTTC | CASSEGTGGYYGYTF
. | TRBJ2-6 | TRBV18 | . | TGTGCCAGCTCAACACTGGAACTCCACTCTGGGGCCAACGTCCTGACTTTC | CASSTLELHSGANVLTF
. | TRBJ2-2 | TRBV1 | few | TGCGCCAGCAGCGCCGGCACAGGCCCGAACACCGGGGAGCTGTTTTTT | CASSAGTGPNTGELFF
. | TRBJ2-3 | TRBV2 | . | TGTGCCAGCAGTGAACAGATAGGTAGTGGGACAGATACGCAGTATTTT | CASSEQIGSGTDTQYF
. | TRBJ1-5 | TRBV11-3 | few | TGTGCCAGCAGCTTAGGGCCAGGGGACAATCAGCCCCAGCATTTT | CASSLGPGDNQPQHF
. | TRBJ2-1 | TRBV12-5 | few | TGTGCCAGCGTATCAGGGCAACCCGGTCCCAATGAGCAGTTCTTC | CASVSGQPGPNEQFF
. | TRBJ2-5 | TRBV7-5 | . | TGTGCCAGCAGCTCCGGACTAGGGACTCGTGAAGAGACCCAGTACTTC | CASSSGLGTREETQYF
. | TRBJ2-7 | TRBV6-8 | medium-sized | TGTGCCAGCAGAAGGGCTCCCGACGCCTACGAGCAGTACTTC | CASRRAPDAYEQYF
. | TRBJ2-3 | TRBV29-1 | . | TGCAGCGGGACAAGAGTCGGCACAGATACGCAGTATTTT | CSGTRVGTDTQYF
. | TRBJ1-6 | TRBV9 | medium-sized | TGTGCCAGCAGCGCCAGAGGGGGAAGCTCCTATAATTCACCCCTCCACTTT | CASSARGGSSYNSPLHF
. | TRBJ2-7 | TRBV14 | . | TGTGCCAGCAGCCAAGCCGGACCGCATGTGCAGTACTTC | CASSQAGPHVQYF
. | TRBJ2-6 | TRBV19 | . | TGTGCCAGTAGTCCCTCTGTAGTCTCTGGGGCCAACGTCCTGACTTTC | CASSPSVVSGANVLTF
. | TRBJ1-5 | TRBV5-1 | . | TGCGCCAGCAGCCCCGCCCCGGGCAGCAATCAGCCCCAGCATTTT | CASSPAPGSNQPQHF
TRBD2 | TRBJ2-2 | TRBV11-3 | . | TGTGCCAGCAGCTTAGGGGCTAGCGGTCTCGGGGAGCTGTTTTTT | CASSLGASGLGELFF
TRBD1 | TRBJ1-1 | TRBV11-3 | few | TGTGCCAGCAGCTTAGATAGGGACAGCACTGAAGCTTTCTTT | CASSLDRDSTEAFF
. | TRBJ2-3 | TRBV6-8 | few | TGTGCCAGCAGTTACTCGTTCGTCCCGGGAGTTTCAGATACGCAGTATTTT | CASSYSFVPGVSDTQYF